This T cell receptor beta chain was sequenced during a study of blood T cell repertoires in COVID-19. Turning to the study itself: Samples taken during acute and convalescent COVID-19 were collected in the United States, Italy and Spain. PBMCs, B-cell-depleted T cells, or T cells provided the cDNA or gDNA that made up the material.

The CDR3 sequence is 15 residues long. The germline V and J ends were trimmed by 0 bases and 6 bases, with 18 bases remaining between them. Germline V gives CDR1 GTSNPN, CDR2 SVGIG (reference sequence). The authors' processing: Cell counts per sample came from amplifying reference gene primers. Clones were sequenced by immunoSEQ multiplex PCR, and TCRdb holds only the in-frame ones, with some missing. V, J and clone size derive from that table, while D and trimming were established from the DNA sequence. The sample lists approximately 150,000 clones, 76% seen once, with roughly 4.5% in the top ten. This receptor was taken from a man in his fifties or sixties with acute or convalescent COVID-19. Sequences were obtained from peripheral blood. The chain employs TRBV30 and TRBJ2-7, with D maybe TRBD1 (5 bases). The CDR3 DNA is TGTGCCTGGAGTGTGCTAACGGACATAGTGGGCGAGCAGTACTTC. Translated: CAWSVLTDIVGEQYF.